Below are 3 T cell receptor beta chains sequenced from a single sample in a study of T cell clonality in common variable immunodeficiency. The protocol was immunoSEQ multiplex PCR, while the TCRdb copy is restricted to in-frame clones and leaves out a portion. The repertoire has over 55,000 clones, none seen only once; the ten largest take 1.6%. The sample comprised peripheral blood mononuclear cells. The receptors stem from a person aged 18-70 years in good health.

This clone was seen many times. The read comes to an end 3 residues before the CDR3 does, leaving the germline J gene to fill in the end. J is TRBJ1-4 and V is TRBV20-1; 8 bases fit TRBD1. V was clipped by 6 bases and J by 7 bases; unmatched bases: 19. Germline CDR1 and CDR2: DFQATT and SNEGSKA (reference sequence). The CDR3 spans 17 residues. CDR3 bases read: TGCAGTGCAATGGACACCCTACTCGACAGGGGACGTGAAAAA. The encoded protein is CSAMDTLLDRGREK. The full CDR3 sequence reads CSAMDTLLDRGREKLFF.

The table lists this clone with many counts. The read ends 3 residues shy of where the CDR3 ends; the end is completed using the germline J gene. The chain joins TRBV20-1 to TRBJ2-5, with D tentatively TRBD2 (6 bases). V lost 1 base to trimming and J lost 3 bases, with 6 bases between them. This CDR3 is built from 12 residues. Germline V gene sequence: CDR1 DFQATT, CDR2 SNEGSKA (reference sequence). The CDR3 sequence: CSARGGEETQYF. CDR3 DNA (partial): TGCAGTGCTAGAGGGGGGGAAGAGACC.

This clone came up many times. The read falls 3 residues short of the CDR3 end, and the missing part is taken from the germline J gene. V is TRBV5-1 and J is TRBJ2-5; TRBD2 matches 13 bases. J was trimmed by 4 bases and V by 4 bases; bases with no gene match: 7. CDR3 length: 16 residues. The germline V gene has CDR1 SGHRS and CDR2 YFSETQ. CDR3 loop: CASSTRTSGSGETQYF. The sequenced part of the CDR3 DNA is TGCGCCAGCAGCACTCGGACTAGCGGGAGCGGAGAGACC.